The rows below give T cell receptor beta chains drawn from one sample of a study of blood T cells in healthy people across ages. One entry per CDR3 protein results from TCRdb running MiXCR on the 5' RACE reads. Seen here are fewer than 2,000,000 distinct CDR3 sequences, about 31% observed once, and the top ten hold 11%. The sequenced sample consisted of blood. Source of these receptors: a woman aged 25 to 39 in good health. Both conserved end residues are part of each CDR3. Each record gives: D gene, J gene, clone size, V gene, CDR3 DNA, CDR3 protein. A D gene is named only where the DNA matches it firmly. Expanded clones are given a class, and other clones once, few, many or no size at all.

TRBD1,TRBJ1-2,NA,TRBV2,TGTGCCAGCATGCAGGACAGGGCGGGCTACACCTTC,CASMQDRAGYTF
NA,TRBJ2-1,NA,TRBV28,TGTGCCAGCAGCCCCCCCCTACCCGGGAATGAGCAGTTCTTC,CASSPPLPGNEQFF
NA,TRBJ2-3,few,TRBV7-9,TGTGCCAGCAGCCGACGATCTGCGGAAACAGATACGCAGTATTTT,CASSRRSAETDTQYF
TRBD1,TRBJ2-4,few,TRBV4-1,TGCGCCAGCAGCCAACTGGACAGGGGGGGCAAGAACATTCAGTACTTC,CASSQLDRGGKNIQYF
NA,TRBJ1-2,many,TRBV29-1,TGCAGCGTTGTGAAGGACTATGGCTACACCTTC,CSVVKDYGYTF
NA,TRBJ2-1,few,TRBV5-1,TGCGCCAGCAGCCACAACTGGGACGAGCAGTTCTTC,CASSHNWDEQFF
NA,TRBJ2-7,NA,TRBV20-1,TGCCGTGCTAGAGTATGGGGGGATTCCTCCTACGAGCAGTACTTC,CRARVWGDSSYEQYF
NA,TRBJ1-4,once,TRBV29-1,TGCAGCGTTCAGGCGGCAACTAATGAAAAACTGTTTTTT,CSVQAATNEKLFF
NA,TRBJ1-2,NA,TRBV29-1,TGCAGCGTTGAACGTCTGTGGGGCTATGGCTACACCTTC,CSVERLWGYGYTF
TRBD1,TRBJ2-7,many,TRBV29-1,TGCAGCGTCCGGACAGGGGGCGGGTACGAGCAGTACTTC,CSVRTGGGYEQYF
TRBD2,TRBJ2-7,NA,TRBV9,TGTGCCAGCAGCGTAGGTGTGGGAGGGGCACCCGAGCAGTACTTC,CASSVGVGGAPEQYF
TRBD2,TRBJ2-3,NA,TRBV7-2,TGTGCCAGCAGCCAGCGGGGACTAGGGAGAATAGATACGCAGTATTTT,CASSQRGLGRIDTQYF
TRBD2,TRBJ2-7,NA,TRBV6-2/TRBV6-3,TGTGCCAGCCGAGCGCCCAAGTCGGGAGGGAGGGAGCAGTACTTC,CASRAPKSGGREQYF
NA,TRBJ1-2,few,TRBV4-1,TGCGCCAGCAGCCAAGGGCAGTATCAAGGCTACACCTTC,CASSQGQYQGYTF
NA,TRBJ1-1,NA,TRBV7-9,TGTGCCAGCAGCTTGAAAGGGAACACTGAAGTTTTCTTT,CASSLKGNTEVFF
NA,TRBJ1-2,NA,TRBV27,TGTGCCAGCAGCCCCACGGGGATGCTTCTCAACTATGGCTACACCTTC,CASSPTGMLLNYGYTF
NA,TRBJ2-1,few,TRBV10-2,TGCGCCAGCAGTGACCGGGGGGCCACCTACAATGAGCAGTTCTTC,CASSDRGATYNEQFF
TRBD1,TRBJ1-2,NA,TRBV27,TGTGCCAGCAGTCCACGACAGGGTAGAAGCTATGGCTACACCTTC,CASSPRQGRSYGYTF
TRBD1,TRBJ1-4,NA,TRBV5-1,TGCGCCAGCAGCTTCGCGACAGGGACTAGAGAAAAACTGTTTTTT,CASSFATGTREKLFF
NA,TRBJ2-7,NA,TRBV28,TGTGCCAGCAGTTCCGAGGGTAGCGCCTACGAGCAGTACTTC,CASSSEGSAYEQYF
NA,TRBJ2-7,NA,TRBV28,TGTGCCAGCAGTCAAAATTGGGGGCCGTACTCCTACGAGCAGTACTTC,CASSQNWGPYSYEQYF
NA,TRBJ1-2,NA,TRBV6-1,TGTGCCAGCAGTGACCTTAGGGGGGATCGGGATGGCTACACCTTC,CASSDLRGDRDGYTF